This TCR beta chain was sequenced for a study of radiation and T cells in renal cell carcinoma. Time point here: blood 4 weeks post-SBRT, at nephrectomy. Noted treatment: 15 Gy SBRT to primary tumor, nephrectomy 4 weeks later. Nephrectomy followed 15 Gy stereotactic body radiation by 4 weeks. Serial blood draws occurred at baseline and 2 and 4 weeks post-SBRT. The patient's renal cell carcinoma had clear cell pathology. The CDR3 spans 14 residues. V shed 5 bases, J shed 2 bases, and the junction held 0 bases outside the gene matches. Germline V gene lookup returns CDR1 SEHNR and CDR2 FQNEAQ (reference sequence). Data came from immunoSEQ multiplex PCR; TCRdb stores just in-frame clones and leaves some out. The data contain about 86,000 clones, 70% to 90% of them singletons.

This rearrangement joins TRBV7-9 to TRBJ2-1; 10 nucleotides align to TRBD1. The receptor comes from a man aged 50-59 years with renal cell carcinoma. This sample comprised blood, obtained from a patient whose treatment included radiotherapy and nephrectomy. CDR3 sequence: CASSDRGPYNEQFF. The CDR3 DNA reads TGTGCCAGCAGCGACAGGGGGCCCTACAATGAGCAGTTCTTC.